The rows below give T cell receptor beta chains drawn from one sample of a study of T cell responses to AZD1222 COVID-19 vaccine. TCRdb keeps only in-frame clones here, not all; method: immunoSEQ multiplex PCR. The sample lists about 130,000 clones, 93% seen once, with about 3% in the top ten. This sample comprised peripheral blood, obtained on day 0 of AZD1222 vaccination. Every receptor here comes from an adult in good health. Each CDR3 is given with its conserved first and last residue. The order of the fields is clone size, D gene, J gene, V gene, CDR3 protein, CDR3 DNA. A D gene is named only where the DNA matches it firmly. Size values are once, few and many counts, or a class for expanded clones, and some rows have none.

clone_size: NA; d_call: NA; j_call: TRBJ2-2; v_call: TRBV11-3; cdr3_aa: CASQGATGELFF; cdr3_nt: TGTGCCAGCCAGGGAGCCACCGGGGAGCTGTTTTTT
clone_size: NA; d_call: TRBD2; j_call: TRBJ2-1; v_call: TRBV29-1; cdr3_aa: CSVEPRWDYSYNEQFF; cdr3_nt: TGCAGCGTTGAACCTCGTTGGGACTACTCCTACAATGAGCAGTTCTTC
clone_size: NA; d_call: NA; j_call: TRBJ2-5; v_call: TRBV4-2; cdr3_aa: CASSQGRGETQYF; cdr3_nt: TGTGCCAGCAGCCAAGGGAGGGGAGAGACCCAGTACTTC
clone_size: NA; d_call: TRBD1; j_call: TRBJ2-7; v_call: TRBV13; cdr3_aa: CASSLTGAFYEQYF; cdr3_nt: TGTGCCAGCAGCCTCACAGGGGCTTTCTACGAGCAGTACTTC
clone_size: NA; d_call: TRBD2; j_call: TRBJ2-3; v_call: TRBV6-4; cdr3_aa: CASSAGLANTDTQYF; cdr3_nt: TGTGCCAGCAGTGCGGGACTAGCGAATACAGATACGCAGTATTTT
clone_size: NA; d_call: NA; j_call: TRBJ1-4; v_call: TRBV30; cdr3_aa: CAWSPGLLEKLFF; cdr3_nt: TGTGCCTGGAGTCCGGGACTCCTAGAAAAACTGTTTTTT
clone_size: NA; d_call: TRBD2; j_call: TRBJ2-1; v_call: TRBV24-1; cdr3_aa: CATERAGRISSYNEQFF; cdr3_nt: TGTGCCACCGAGCGCGCCGGGAGGATCAGCTCCTACAATGAGCAGTTCTTC
clone_size: NA; d_call: NA; j_call: TRBJ1-1; v_call: TRBV20-1; cdr3_aa: CSAASDTEAFF; cdr3_nt: TGCAGTGCCGCGTCTGACACTGAAGCTTTCTTT
clone_size: NA; d_call: NA; j_call: TRBJ1-1; v_call: TRBV12-5; cdr3_aa: CASGFLGNTEAFF; cdr3_nt: TGTGCTAGTGGTTTTTTGGGGAACACTGAAGCTTTCTTT
clone_size: NA; d_call: TRBD2; j_call: TRBJ2-3; v_call: TRBV27; cdr3_aa: CASSLRLAESTDTQYF; cdr3_nt: TGTGCCAGCAGTTTACGGCTAGCGGAGAGCACAGATACGCAGTATTTT
clone_size: once; d_call: NA; j_call: TRBJ1-1; v_call: TRBV7-2; cdr3_aa: CASRSGVQNTEAFF; cdr3_nt: TGTGCCAGCCGCTCTGGGGTGCAGAACACTGAAGCTTTCTTT
clone_size: NA; d_call: TRBD1; j_call: TRBJ1-1; v_call: TRBV9; cdr3_aa: CASSGEGDRGHEAFF; cdr3_nt: TGTGCCAGCAGCGGGGAGGGGGACAGGGGCCATGAAGCTTTCTTT
clone_size: NA; d_call: NA; j_call: TRBJ1-2; v_call: TRBV28; cdr3_aa: CASRSLWGGGYTF; cdr3_nt: TGTGCCAGCAGAAGCCTGTGGGGCGGGGGCTACACCTTC
clone_size: NA; d_call: TRBD1; j_call: TRBJ1-3; v_call: TRBV7-2; cdr3_aa: CASSFLAQGAGGNTIYF; cdr3_nt: TGTGCCAGCAGCTTTCTTGCTCAGGGGGCGGGTGGAAACACCATATATTTT
clone_size: NA; d_call: NA; j_call: TRBJ1-4; v_call: TRBV28; cdr3_aa: CASTIPGRRGEKLFF; cdr3_nt: TGTGCCAGCACTATCCCTGGGAGGCGAGGTGAAAAACTGTTTTTT
clone_size: NA; d_call: NA; j_call: TRBJ1-1; v_call: TRBV3-1/TRBV3-2; cdr3_aa: CASSQDRGYGRNTEAFF; cdr3_nt: TGTGCCAGCAGCCAAGATAGGGGTTATGGACGGAACACTGAAGCTTTCTTT
clone_size: NA; d_call: NA; j_call: TRBJ2-3; v_call: TRBV27; cdr3_aa: CASSLLGARTDTQYF; cdr3_nt: TGTGCCAGCAGTTTGTTGGGGGCCCGCACAGATACGCAGTATTTT
clone_size: NA; d_call: NA; j_call: TRBJ1-1; v_call: TRBV5-8; cdr3_aa: CASSLHQGGRAEAFF; cdr3_nt: TGTGCCAGCAGCTTGCACCAAGGGGGGAGGGCTGAAGCTTTCTTT
clone_size: once; d_call: NA; j_call: TRBJ2-2; v_call: TRBV19; cdr3_aa: CASSFQVNTGELFF; cdr3_nt: TGTGCCAGTAGTTTCCAGGTGAACACCGGGGAGCTGTTTTTT
clone_size: NA; d_call: NA; j_call: TRBJ2-3; v_call: TRBV3-1/TRBV3-2; cdr3_aa: CASSPRLSSGSTDTQYF; cdr3_nt: TGTGCCAGCAGCCCGCGACTCTCTTCGGGGTCCACAGATACGCAGTATTTT
clone_size: few; d_call: NA; j_call: TRBJ1-5; v_call: TRBV19; cdr3_aa: CASSQGQGSNQPQHF; cdr3_nt: TGTGCCAGTAGCCAAGGGCAGGGTAGCAATCAGCCCCAGCATTTT
clone_size: NA; d_call: NA; j_call: TRBJ1-2; v_call: TRBV19; cdr3_aa: CASSDTGIHYGYTF; cdr3_nt: TGTGCCAGTAGTGATACAGGGATACACTATGGCTACACCTTC
clone_size: NA; d_call: NA; j_call: TRBJ2-1; v_call: TRBV5-1; cdr3_aa: CASSQGKAMGNEQFF; cdr3_nt: TGCGCCAGCAGCCAGGGAAAGGCGATGGGCAATGAGCAGTTCTTC
clone_size: NA; d_call: NA; j_call: TRBJ1-5; v_call: TRBV6-1; cdr3_aa: CASSETDSSNQPQHF; cdr3_nt: TGTGCCAGCAGTGAAACGGACAGTAGCAATCAGCCCCAGCATTTT
clone_size: NA; d_call: NA; j_call: TRBJ1-1; v_call: TRBV18; cdr3_aa: CASSPPGTGNTEAFF; cdr3_nt: TGTGCCAGCTCACCACCCGGGACGGGGAACACTGAAGCTTTCTTT
clone_size: NA; d_call: TRBD1; j_call: TRBJ1-1; v_call: TRBV30; cdr3_aa: CAWRGQGNTEAFF; cdr3_nt: TGTGCCTGGAGGGGACAGGGGAACACTGAAGCTTTCTTT
clone_size: NA; d_call: TRBD1; j_call: TRBJ1-2; v_call: TRBV20-1; cdr3_aa: CSAIEQGYGYTF; cdr3_nt: TGCAGTGCTATTGAACAGGGGTATGGCTACACCTTC
clone_size: NA; d_call: TRBD1; j_call: TRBJ1-5; v_call: TRBV15; cdr3_aa: CATSRRQGGYQPQHF; cdr3_nt: TGTGCCACCAGCCGCCGACAGGGCGGTTATCAGCCCCAGCATTTT
clone_size: NA; d_call: NA; j_call: TRBJ2-2; v_call: TRBV2; cdr3_aa: CAGFGGPGELFF; cdr3_nt: TGTGCCGGCTTTGGGGGGCCCGGGGAGCTGTTTTTT
clone_size: NA; d_call: TRBD1; j_call: TRBJ1-2; v_call: TRBV5-5; cdr3_aa: CASSSPGQGRGYTF; cdr3_nt: TGTGCCAGCAGCTCTCCGGGACAGGGCCGTGGCTACACCTTC
clone_size: NA; d_call: NA; j_call: TRBJ2-1; v_call: TRBV7-2; cdr3_aa: CASSLAGGTVYNEQFF; cdr3_nt: TGTGCCAGCAGCTTAGCCGGCGGGACAGTTTACAATGAGCAGTTCTTC
clone_size: few; d_call: NA; j_call: TRBJ1-4; v_call: TRBV28; cdr3_aa: CASSLGGDREKLFF; cdr3_nt: TGTGCCAGCAGTTTAGGAGGGGATCGGGAAAAACTGTTTTTT
clone_size: NA; d_call: TRBD1; j_call: TRBJ1-3; v_call: TRBV9; cdr3_aa: CASSQGDSHSGNTIYF; cdr3_nt: TGTGCCAGCAGCCAGGGGGACTCACACTCTGGAAACACCATATATTTT